This entry describes one T cell receptor (beta chain). In the source study's methods: How many nucleated cells were present was estimated from reference gene primer amplification. TCRdb's table, derived via immunoSEQ multiplex PCR, lists solely in-frame clones and lacks some. The V and J calls and the clone size are those of that table, but D and trimming were determined from the DNA. Altogether about 150,000 clones are present, around 86% being singletons, with the ten largest covering roughly 3.4%. The data were taken from a study of blood T cell repertoires in COVID-19. Study at large: Researchers got acute and convalescent COVID-19 samples from the United States, Italy and Spain. PBMCs, B-cell-depleted T cells, or T cells were the source of the cDNA or gDNA that made up the material.

Trimming at V came to 6 bases and at J to 8 bases, leaving 2 bases not matched to a gene. This CDR3 contains 11 residues. This TCR was recovered from a man between 70 and 80 years old with acute or convalescent COVID-19. Material for sequencing was peripheral blood. The V and J genes are TRBV12-3 or TRBV12-4 and TRBJ1-1; 8 positions match TRBD1. The CDR3 DNA reads TGTGCCAGCAGGCACAGGGGGGAAGCTTTCTTT. It translates to CASRHRGEAFF.